Each of the 20 T cell receptor beta chains below was sequenced from the same sample in a study of T-cell memory formation after mild COVID-19. TCRdb redid the calling of the 5' RACE reads with MiXCR, one entry per CDR3 protein. The table shows 120,000 to 150,000 distinct CDR3 sequences, with 6% to 7% occurring only once. Material for sequencing was PBMCs or a T cell subset sorted from them (not recorded which). The receptors were sampled from an adult woman who had mild COVID-19 (a few samples of this study predate the infection). Cell type and time point are not known.

This clonotype was detected ten times or more. V and J are TRBV29-1 and TRBJ1-4; weak D call: TRBD1 (6 bases). V shed 6 bases and J shed 7 bases, with 18 bases lying between them. The CDR3 totals 14 residues. The V gene's germline CDR1 is SQVTM and CDR2 ANQGSEA. CDR3 loop: CSVARPSRGEKLFF. CDR3 in DNA: TGCAGCGTCGCCCGGCCTTCCAGGGGTGAAAAACTGTTTTTT.

This clonotype was picked up many times. The V call is TRBV7-2, the J call TRBJ1-2; no reliable D call. This CDR3 spans 16 amino acids. Trimming pared 1 base from V and 1 base from J, leaving 13 bases between. CDR1 SGHTA and CDR2 FQGNSA come from the germline V gene. The DNA of the CDR3 is TGTGCCAGCAGCTTAGTTCGTTTACAGTTTAACTATGGCTACACCTTC. Its translation: CASSLVRLQFNYGYTF.

This clonotype has only a few counts. This chain connects TRBV5-4 to TRBJ2-6; D is unresolved. The CDR3 covers 16 residues. Germline CDR1 reads SGHNT; CDR2 reads YYREEE (reference sequence). V was pared by 3 bases and J by 0 bases, with 10 bases between. CDR3 bases: TGTGCCAGCAGCTCGTGGGTCCTCTCTGGGGCCAACGTCCTGACTTTC. It is translated as CASSSWVLSGANVLTF. Full variable domain (missing parts from reference TRBV5-4 and TRBJ2-6): ETGVTQSPTHLIKTRGQQVTLRCSSQSGHNTVSWYQQALGQGPQFIFQYYREEENGRGNFPPRFSGLQFPNYSSELNVNALELDDSALYLCASSSWVLSGANVLTFGAGSRLTVL.

This clonotype was counted ten times or more. The chain uses TRBV20-1 and TRBJ2-3, with 11 bases fitting TRBD2. CDR3 length equals 16 residues. V shed 0 bases, J shed 5 bases, and the junction held 7 bases outside the gene matches. Germline V gene data show CDR1 as DFQATT and CDR2 as SNEGSKA (reference sequence). The CDR3 loop is CSARDRTSGGVDTQYF. The CDR3 coding sequence is TGCAGTGCTAGAGATCGCACTAGCGGGGGAGTAGATACGCAGTATTTT.

The chain couples TRBV12-3 or TRBV12-4 to TRBJ1-5, with D perhaps matching TRBD1 (5 bases). Trimming stripped 7 bases from V and 2 bases from J, with 15 bases between. The CDR3 is 15 residues long. The CDR3 DNA reads TGTGCCAGCACCTTGGAGGGGAGTGGCAATCAGCCCCAGCATTTT. Amino acid sequence: CASTLEGSGNQPQHF.

This clonotype occurred many times. The rearrangement links TRBV20-1 to TRBJ2-7; 10 positions match TRBD1. J lost 2 bases, V lost 6 bases, and 4 bases had no gene match. The CDR3 covers 13 residues. Germline CDR1 reads DFQATT; CDR2 reads SNEGSKA (reference sequence). The CDR3 loop is CSAQGQGTYEQYF. In nucleotides, the CDR3 is TGCAGTGCCCAGGGACAGGGGACCTACGAGCAGTACTTC.

In its sample, this clonotype was seen a few times. V and J are TRBV6-2 or TRBV6-3 and TRBJ2-7, with D possibly matching TRBD1 (5 bases). Germline V gene data show CDR1 as MNHEY and CDR2 as SVGEGT. V lost 7 bases, J lost 2 bases, and 15 bases lay in between. The CDR3 is 14 residues long. In DNA, the CDR3 is TGTGCCAGCACTGACAGAGGAAGGGCCTACGAGCAGTACTTC. This translates into CASTDRGRAYEQYF.

The J gene is TRBJ1-6, the V gene TRBV28; perhaps TRBD1 as D (6 bases). The CDR3 is made up of 15 amino acids. CDR1 and CDR2 (germline): MDHEN, SYDVKM. V lost 2 bases to trimming and J lost 7 bases, with 12 bases between them. The CDR3 protein is CASSLRGARNSPLHF. CDR3 DNA sequence: TGTGCCAGCAGTTTACGGGGGGCTAGGAATTCACCCCTCCACTTT.

This clonotype was recorded many times. The CDR3 DNA reads as TGTGCCAGCAGTTTATCTTCGCCGGGAACGGGAAACACCATATATTTT. Encoded protein: CASSLSSPGTGNTIYF. The chain employs TRBV12-3 or TRBV12-4 and TRBJ1-3; D remains ambiguous. With 2 bases removed from V and 4 bases from J, the gap between germline ends came to 15 bases. The CDR3 has 16 amino acids.

The rearrangement joins TRBV29-1 to TRBJ2-1; 9 bases are shared with TRBD1. The V segment lost 7 bases and the J segment 8 bases; nucleotides outside the gene matches: 15. Germline V gene lookup returns CDR1 SQVTM and CDR2 ANQGSEA. The CDR3 covers 15 residues. The CDR3 nucleotides read TGCAGCGGACGGACAGGGACAGGGTTAGGGTATGAGCAGTTCTTC. This sequence encodes CSGRTGTGLGYEQFF.

The table lists this clonotype with many counts. V is TRBV12-3 or TRBV12-4 and J is TRBJ2-1; 11 bases line up with TRBD2. V lost 5 bases to trimming and J lost 7 bases; unmatched junction nucleotides: 7. The length of the CDR3 is 15 residues. The CDR3 DNA reads as TGTGCCAGCAGTCGTGGACTAGCGGGCCGGAATGAGCAGTTCTTC. Residues: CASSRGLAGRNEQFF.

This clonotype was seen ten or more times. The chain combines TRBV9 with TRBJ2-7, with D maybe TRBD1 (5 bases). The CDR3 extends over 15 amino acids. V lost 0 bases and J lost 3, with 13 bases in between. From germline, CDR1 is SGDLS and CDR2 YYNGEE. The CDR3 nucleotides read TGTGCCAGCAGCGTAGGACCAGGGCCCCACTACGAGCAGTACTTC. Its protein product is CASSVGPGPHYEQYF. Looking up the rest from reference TRBV9 and TRBJ2-7 gives the full variable domain: DSGVTQTPKHLITATGQRVTLRCSPRSGDLSVYWYQQSLDQGLQFLIQYYNGEERAKGNILERFSAQQFPDLHSELNLSSLELGDSALYFCASSVGPGPHYEQYFGPGTRLTVT.

This clonotype was recorded a few times. The genes are TRBV6-5 and TRBJ2-5; D possibly corresponds to TRBD2 (6 bases). This CDR3 is 15 amino acids long. CDR1 is MNHEY, CDR2 SVGAGI, per germline. The V gene lost 6 bases and the J gene lost 5 bases, with 19 bases spanning the gap. This chain's CDR3 is CASRPPGEVGETQYF. The CDR3 DNA follows: TGTGCCAGCAGGCCTCCGGGGGAGGTAGGGGAGACCCAGTACTTC.

This clonotype was seen only a few times. The J gene is TRBJ1-1, the V gene TRBV12-3 or TRBV12-4, with D unclear. The ends were cut back, 3 bases at V and 4 bases at J, with 12 bases in the middle. The CDR3 runs to 14 residues. CDR3 bases: TGTGCCAGCAGTTTCCAGGCAGTCATCACTGAAGCTTTCTTT. Residues: CASSFQAVITEAFF.

This clonotype was observed a handful of times. V is TRBV3-1 and J is TRBJ2-5; possibly TRBD2 for D (5 bases). V was clipped by 6 bases and J by 2 bases, with 7 bases between them. CDR1 is LGHDT and CDR2 is YNNKEL in the germline V gene (reference sequence). The CDR3 runs to 12 residues. The CDR3 nucleotides read TGTGCCAGCAGGGGAGAACAAGAGACCCAGTACTTC. This sequence encodes CASRGEQETQYF.

At least ten counts were recorded for this clonotype. The chain recombines TRBV18 with TRBJ1-4, with 9 bases identical to TRBD1. Germline CDR1 is KGHSH and CDR2 is LQKENI. The CDR3 sequence is 14 residues long. V lost 8 bases, J lost 7 bases, and 8 bases stayed unmatched. CDR3 bases: TGTGCCAGCAGTCCGGGACAGGGAGGTGAAAAACTGTTTTTT. Amino acid sequence: CASSPGQGGEKLFF.

The chain links TRBV14 to TRBJ2-7, with 8 nucleotides matching TRBD2. CDR1 is SGHDN, CDR2 FVKESK, per germline. There are 15 residues in the CDR3. After removal of 4 bases from V and 7 bases from J, the junction contained 12 bases not matched to a gene. The CDR3 loop is CASSPLREGMGEQYF. The CDR3 nucleotides are TGTGCCAGCAGCCCCCTCCGGGAGGGAATGGGAGAGCAGTACTTC.

The chain links TRBV19 to TRBJ1-1; 7 bases agree with TRBD1. With V trimmed by 6 bases and J by 5 bases, 9 bases remained unmatched. The CDR3 consists of 14 residues. Germline V gene lookup returns CDR1 LNHDA and CDR2 SQIVND (reference sequence). In DNA, the CDR3 is TGTGCCAGTAGCGACCAGGGGGGTTGGACTGAAGCTTTCTTT. This encodes CASSDQGGWTEAFF. The variable domain in full, with the rest retrieved from reference TRBV19 and TRBJ1-1, is DGGITQSPKYLFRKEGQNVTLSCEQNLNHDAMYWYRQDPGQGLRLIYYSQIVNDFQKGDIAEGYSVSREKKESFPLTVTSAQKNPTAFYLCASSDQGGWTEAFFGQGTRLTVV.

This clonotype has at least ten counts. The chain joins TRBV24-1 to TRBJ2-3; no clear D. The CDR3 sequence is 15 residues long. Trimming left V 4 bases short and J 2 bases short, with 12 bases between. The V gene's germline CDR1 is KGHDR and CDR2 SFDVKD. The CDR3 DNA reads as TGTGCCACCAGTGACCATCCCCCCACCACAGATACGCAGTATTTT. Amino acid sequence: CATSDHPPTTDTQYF.

This clonotype was counted many times. J is TRBJ1-5 and V is TRBV4-2, with D perhaps TRBD1 (5 bases). Germline V gene data show CDR1 as LGHNA and CDR2 as YNFKEQ. CDR3 size: 16 residues. Between the trimmed V and J ends, which lost 1 base and 4 bases, there was a span of 14 bases. CDR3 DNA: TGTGCCAGCAGCCAAGCCGCCTCACAGGTGAATCAGCCCCAGCATTTT. Translating it yields CASSQAASQVNQPQHF.